The 28 T cell receptor beta chains in this list originate from one sample, sequenced in a study of blood T cell repertoires in COVID-19. Using immunoSEQ multiplex PCR, the repertoire was profiled, and TCRdb retains in-frame clones only, with some absent. The profile shows about 200,000 clones, about 80% of them singletons. The sequencing input was PBMCs or T cells enriched from blood (not recorded which). These receptors were taken from a man aged 35-49 years who had recovered from COVID-19.

This chain uses TRBV2 with TRBJ2-7; the D is unclear. Germline CDR1 and CDR2: SNHLY and FYNNEI. This CDR3 contains 12 residues. Trimming removed 3 bases from V and 0 bases from J, with 3 bases in between. CDR3 residues: CASSESSYEQYF. DNA for the CDR3: TGTGCCAGCAGTGAGAGCTCCTACGAGCAGTACTTC.

This clone has just one count. CDR3 in DNA: TGCGCCAGCAGCCGGGACTCAGGCTCTGGAAACACCATATATTTT. It translates to CASSRDSGSGNTIYF. V is TRBV4-1 and J is TRBJ1-3; TRBD1 is a possible D gene (5 bases). This CDR3 has 15 amino acids. In germline, CDR1 is MGHRA, CDR2 YSYEKL. Trimming left V 4 bases short and J 0 bases short, with 10 bases between.

This sequence joins TRBV3-1 (or the pseudogene TRBV3-2) and TRBJ1-2, with D hard to call. Trimming pared 4 bases from V and 0 bases from J, leaving 9 bases between. CDR3 length equals 14 residues. Germline values: CDR1 LGHDT, CDR2 YNNKEL (reference sequence). The CDR3 spells CASSPSPTNYGYTF. The CDR3 DNA is TGTGCCAGCAGCCCTAGCCCAACTAACTATGGCTACACCTTC.

The chain recombines TRBV28 with TRBJ2-5; D perhaps matches TRBD2 (7 bases). From germline, CDR1 is MDHEN and CDR2 SYDVKM. The CDR3 loop spans 13 amino acids. V lost 11 bases and J 5 bases, leaving 18 bases between the germline ends. For the CDR3, the DNA is TGTGCCGGGGGGGGCGGCGGGGTGGAGACCCAGTACTTC. This codes for CAGGGGGVETQYF.

The rearrangement uses TRBV27 and TRBJ2-7, with D perhaps matching TRBD1 (5 bases). The V gene's germline CDR1 is MNHEY and CDR2 SMNVEV (reference sequence). Trimming shortened V by 3 bases and J by 2 bases, and 8 bases separated the two germline ends. CDR3 length: 13 residues. The DNA for the CDR3 is TGTGCCAGCAGTTTCGGCAGGGCCTACGAGCAGTACTTC. Protein sequence: CASSFGRAYEQYF.

The genes are TRBV10-1 and TRBJ1-5; D gene uncertain. This CDR3 spans 12 amino acids. V shed 7 bases and J shed 7 bases, with 11 bases lying between them. Per the germline V gene, CDR1 is WNHNN and CDR2 is SYGVQD (reference sequence). The CDR3: CASKRARQPQHF. The CDR3 DNA reads TGCGCCAGCAAGAGGGCTAGACAGCCCCAGCATTTT.

This chain links TRBV19 with TRBJ2-1; the match to TRBD2 covers 12 bases. The germline V gene has CDR1 LNHDA and CDR2 SQIVND (reference sequence). After removal of 7 bases from V and 4 bases from J, the junction contained 5 bases not matched to a gene. The CDR3 runs 15 residues. The CDR3, as DNA: TGTGCCAGTACCATCGGACTAGCGGGATACAATGAGCAGTTCTTC. Protein product: CASTIGLAGYNEQFF.

CDR3 sequence reads: CAWGRAHSGNTIYF. For the CDR3, the DNA is TGTGCCTGGGGCAGGGCCCACTCTGGAAACACCATATATTTT. This chain uses TRBV30 with TRBJ1-3; a weak D match, TRBD1 (5 bases). CDR1 GTSNPN and CDR2 SVGIG come from the germline V gene (reference sequence). V was trimmed by 5 bases and J by 0 bases, leaving 11 bases between them. The CDR3 runs to 14 residues. The variable domain in full, completed from reference TRBV30 and TRBJ1-3, reads SQTIHQWPATLVQPVGSPLSLECTVEGTSNPNLYWYRQAAGRGLQLLFYSVGIGQISSEVPQNLSASRPQDRQFILSSKKLLLSDSGFYLCAWGRAHSGNTIYFGEGSWLTVV.

The chain combines TRBV6-5 with TRBJ2-3; D may be TRBD1 (6 bases). The ends were cut back, 7 bases at V and 4 bases at J, with 15 bases in the middle. Germline lookup yields CDR1 MNHEY and CDR2 SVGAGI. The CDR3 runs 14 residues. The CDR3 sequence is CASIWGQLADTQYF. The CDR3 DNA follows: TGTGCCAGCATCTGGGGGCAGCTCGCAGATACGCAGTATTTT.

The chain uses TRBV9 and TRBJ2-2, with 10 bases lining up with TRBD2. The CDR3 extends over 16 amino acids. The V gene end was trimmed by 4 bases and the J gene end by 4 bases; junction bases not matched to a gene: 7. Per germline, CDR1 SGDLS and CDR2 YYNGEE. The CDR3 loop is CASSLSGRASTGELFF. The CDR3 DNA reads as TGTGCCAGCAGCCTGAGCGGGAGGGCGTCCACCGGGGAGCTGTTTTTT.

The gene calls are TRBV27 and TRBJ1-5; D is unresolved. The CDR3 totals 15 residues. Trimming shortened V by 6 bases and J by 0 bases, and 12 bases separated the two germline ends. CDR1 MNHEY and CDR2 SMNVEV come from the germline V gene (reference sequence). In DNA, the CDR3 is TGTGCCAGCAGACCAGACATTTATAGCAATCAGCCCCAGCATTTT. Its translation is CASRPDIYSNQPQHF.

The V and J genes are TRBV28 and TRBJ1-2, with 10 bases matching TRBD1. Germline V lookup: CDR1 MDHEN, CDR2 SYDVKM. The CDR3 consists of 10 residues. The CDR3: CAAGTGASTF. The CDR3 bases are TGTGCTGCCGGGACAGGGGCTAGCACCTTC.

This clone was picked up a small number of times. The chain has TRBV2 and TRBJ2-3, with 8 bases identical to TRBD2. This CDR3 is built from 15 residues. Germline V gene lookup returns CDR1 SNHLY and CDR2 FYNNEI. Trimming took 4 bases from V and 1 from J; bases not matched to a gene: 4. Here the CDR3 reads CASSGTSTRTDTQYF. CDR3 coding DNA: TGTGCCAGCAGTGGGACTAGCACGCGCACAGATACGCAGTATTTT.

J is TRBJ2-1 and V is TRBV6-5; TRBD1 is a possible D gene (7 bases). The CDR3 consists of 16 residues. Trimming removed 0 bases from V and 6 bases from J, with 15 bases in between. Germline V gives CDR1 MNHEY, CDR2 SVGAGI. The chain's CDR3 is CASSYSVPGGGNEQFF. The CDR3 DNA reads TGTGCCAGCAGTTACTCGGTGCCAGGGGGAGGCAATGAGCAGTTCTTC.

In its sample, this clone was seen a few times. V and J are TRBV7-8 and TRBJ1-6; 10 bases are a match to TRBD1. The CDR3 spans 17 residues. V was pared by 5 bases and J by 7 bases, with 11 bases of the junction left unmatched. The germline V gene encodes CDR1 SGHVS and CDR2 FQNEAQ. The CDR3 bases are TGTGCCAGCAGCCTACGGGACAGGGGATACGGCAATTCACCCCTCCACTTT. It yields the protein CASSLRDRGYGNSPLHF.

The V call is TRBV10-1, the J call TRBJ2-1; 7 bases are shared with TRBD2. The V segment lost 0 bases and the J segment 3 bases; nucleotides outside the gene matches: 5. The CDR3 is made up of 16 amino acids. The germline V gene has CDR1 WNHNN and CDR2 SYGVQD (reference sequence). CDR3 residues: CASSESVLAIYNEQFF. The CDR3 bases are TGCGCCAGCAGTGAGTCGGTACTAGCGATCTACAATGAGCAGTTCTTC.

This clone has just one count. V usage is TRBV4-2 and J usage is TRBJ2-1; D is unresolved. V was cut by 0 bases and J by 6 bases, with 9 bases left in between. Germline V lookup: CDR1 LGHNA, CDR2 YNFKEQ. The CDR3 consists of 14 residues. The CDR3 region is CASSQDMTLNEQFF. The CDR3 DNA reads as TGTGCCAGCAGCCAAGATATGACTCTCAATGAGCAGTTCTTC.

The chain has TRBV9 and TRBJ1-2, with 8 bases fitting TRBD1. The CDR3 contains 15 residues. The junction had 8 bases not matched to a gene; V was cut back by 3 bases and J by 4 bases. Germline loops: CDR1 SGDLS, CDR2 YYNGEE. CDR3 residues: CASSGQGQGGYGYTF. In DNA, the CDR3 is TGTGCCAGCAGCGGCCAAGGACAGGGAGGCTATGGCTACACCTTC.

The CDR3 protein is CASTWGGTLQETQYF. The DNA for the CDR3 is TGTGCCAGCACGTGGGGGGGTACACTCCAAGAGACCCAGTACTTC. The rearrangement links TRBV28 to TRBJ2-5, with 7 bases that match TRBD2. V shed 7 bases, J shed 1 base, and the junction held 9 bases outside the gene matches. CDR1 is MDHEN and CDR2 is SYDVKM in the germline V gene. The CDR3 is made up of 15 amino acids.

V gene TRBV11-3 combines with J gene TRBJ2-1; 12 bases align to TRBD2. Losses at the gene ends were 2 bases for V and 3 bases for J; bases not matched to a gene: 5. This CDR3 is built from 17 residues. Germline V gene lookup returns CDR1 SGHNT and CDR2 YENEEA. This CDR3 is CASSLRTSGKYYNEQFF. The CDR3 DNA reads TGTGCCAGCAGCTTACGGACTAGCGGGAAATACTACAATGAGCAGTTCTTC.

As to this clone: One junction end disagrees with the germline gene, perhaps due to a read error. The CDR3 region is CASSQGGHPNLVVF. CDR3 nucleotides: TGTGCCAGCAGCCAAGGGGGACACCCCAATTTAGTGGTCTTT. The V and J genes are TRBV3-1 (or the pseudogene TRBV3-2) and TRBJ1-1; D is possibly TRBD1 (6 bases). Germline loops: CDR1 LGHDT, CDR2 YNNKEL (reference sequence). The CDR3 is 14 residues long.

The chain joins TRBV29-1 to TRBJ1-2, with 8 bases matching TRBD1. There are 13 residues in the CDR3. V lost 5 bases and J lost 4; bases outside the gene matches: 6. Germline assignment: CDR1 SQVTM and CDR2 ANQGSEA. The CDR3: CSVRTGLGYGYTF. The CDR3 DNA is TGCAGCGTTAGGACAGGGCTAGGCTATGGCTACACCTTC.

The chain has TRBV2 and TRBJ2-6; 9 bases match TRBD1. The junction had 9 bases not matched to a gene; V was cut back by 5 bases and J by 1 base. CDR1 is SNHLY, CDR2 FYNNEI, per germline. The CDR3 has 18 amino acids. CDR3 residues: CASSLGQGTPSGANVLTF. The CDR3 DNA sequence: TGTGCCAGCAGTTTGGGACAGGGAACTCCATCTGGGGCCAACGTCCTGACTTTC.

This chain connects TRBV6-6 to TRBJ2-7; 9 bases are a match to TRBD2. Germline V CDR1 and CDR2: MNHNY, SVGAGI (reference sequence). V was clipped by 0 bases and J by 7 bases; unmatched bases: 4. The CDR3 length is 14 residues. In DNA, the CDR3 is TGTGCCAGCAGTTACTCGAGGACTAGCGAGGAGCAGTACTTC. The encoded protein is CASSYSRTSEEQYF.

The chain links TRBV18 to TRBJ2-3; D is possibly TRBD2 (6 bases). Trimming shortened V by 6 bases and J by 4 bases, and 17 bases separated the two germline ends. This CDR3 comprises 15 residues. CDR1 is KGHSH and CDR2 is LQKENI in the germline V gene. The CDR3 DNA follows: TGTGCCAGCTCCCAATCAGCACTAGCCGCAGATACGCAGTATTTT. It encodes CASSQSALAADTQYF.

The chain carries TRBV11-1 and TRBJ1-1; D is unclear. Germline CDR1 SGHAT, CDR2 FQDESV (reference sequence). With 2 bases removed from V and 0 bases from J, the gap between germline ends came to 10 bases. There are 15 residues in the CDR3. CDR3 nucleotides: TGTGCCAGCAGCTTAACGGAGGTCATGAACACTGAAGCTTTCTTT. Protein: CASSLTEVMNTEAFF.

V usage is TRBV5-4 and J usage is TRBJ1-3; TRBD1 is a possible D gene (6 bases). Deletions cut 2 bases from V and 0 bases from J, with 18 bases between. CDR1 is SGHNT, CDR2 YYREEE, per germline (reference sequence). This CDR3 region has 18 residues. The CDR3 coding sequence is TGTGCCAGCAGCTTCGGTCAGGGGAGCCGCCTCTCTGGAAACACCATATATTTT. Translation gives CASSFGQGSRLSGNTIYF. Full variable domain (outside the CDR3, taken from reference TRBV5-4 and TRBJ1-3): ETGVTQSPTHLIKTRGQQVTLRCSSQSGHNTVSWYQQALGQGPQFIFQYYREEENGRGNFPPRFSGLQFPNYSSELNVNALELDDSALYLCASSFGQGSRLSGNTIYFGEGSWLTVV.

This rearrangement joins TRBV29-1 to TRBJ1-1; maybe TRBD1 (5 bases). Trimming removed 7 bases from V and 4 bases from J, with 19 bases in between. From germline, CDR1 is SQVTM and CDR2 ANQGSEA. CDR3 length: 14 amino acids. CDR3 DNA: TGCAGCGCCGAGGGGCAGGGAGGTATCACTGAAGCTTTCTTT. Translation: CSAEGQGGITEAFF.